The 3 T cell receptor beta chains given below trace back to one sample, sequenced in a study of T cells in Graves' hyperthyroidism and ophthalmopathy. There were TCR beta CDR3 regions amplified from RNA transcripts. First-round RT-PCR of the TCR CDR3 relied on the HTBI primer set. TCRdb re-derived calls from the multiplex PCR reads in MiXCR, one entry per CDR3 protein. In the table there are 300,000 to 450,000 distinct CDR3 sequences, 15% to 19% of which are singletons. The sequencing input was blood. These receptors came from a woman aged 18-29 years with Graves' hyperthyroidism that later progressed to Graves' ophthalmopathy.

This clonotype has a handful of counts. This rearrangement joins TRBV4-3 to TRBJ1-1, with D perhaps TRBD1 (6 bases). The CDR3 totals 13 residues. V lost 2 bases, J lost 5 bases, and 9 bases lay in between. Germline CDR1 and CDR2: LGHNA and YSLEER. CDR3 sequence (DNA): TGCGCCAGCAGCCAACAACAGGGTACTGAAGCTTTCTTT. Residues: CASSQQQGTEAFF.

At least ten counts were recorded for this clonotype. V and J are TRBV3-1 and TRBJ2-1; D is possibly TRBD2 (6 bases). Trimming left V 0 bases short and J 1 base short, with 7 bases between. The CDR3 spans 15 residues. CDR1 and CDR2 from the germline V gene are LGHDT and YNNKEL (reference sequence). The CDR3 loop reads CASSQDSGSYNEQFF. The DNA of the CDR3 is TGTGCCAGCAGCCAAGATAGCGGATCCTACAATGAGCAGTTCTTC.

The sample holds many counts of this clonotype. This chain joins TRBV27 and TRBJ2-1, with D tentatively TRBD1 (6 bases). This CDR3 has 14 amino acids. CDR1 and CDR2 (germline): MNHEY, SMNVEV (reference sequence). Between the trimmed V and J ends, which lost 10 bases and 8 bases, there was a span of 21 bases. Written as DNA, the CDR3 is TGTGCCACCTCCGACAGGACCTCGTTGGATGAGCAGTTCTTC. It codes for CATSDRTSLDEQFF.